This TCR beta chain was retrieved from a study of T cells of healthy individuals. The CDR3 sequence is 15 residues long. Trimming removed 3 bases at V and 6 bases at J, with 17 bases between. The germline CDR1 and CDR2 sequences are SGDLS and YYNGEE. TCRdb re-called the 5' RACE reads with MiXCR, one entry per CDR3 protein. The data contain about 53,000 distinct CDR3 sequences, about 14% of them seen just once; the ten biggest clones take up around 15%. The rearrangement joins TRBV9 to TRBJ2-3; either TRBD1 or TRBD2 may fit D (6 bases each). The receptor comes from a human donor in good health. CDR3 sequence reads: CASSGGGLRSDTQYF. As DNA, the CDR3 is TGTGCCAGCAGCGGAGGGGGACTGCGTTCGGATACGCAGTATTTT.